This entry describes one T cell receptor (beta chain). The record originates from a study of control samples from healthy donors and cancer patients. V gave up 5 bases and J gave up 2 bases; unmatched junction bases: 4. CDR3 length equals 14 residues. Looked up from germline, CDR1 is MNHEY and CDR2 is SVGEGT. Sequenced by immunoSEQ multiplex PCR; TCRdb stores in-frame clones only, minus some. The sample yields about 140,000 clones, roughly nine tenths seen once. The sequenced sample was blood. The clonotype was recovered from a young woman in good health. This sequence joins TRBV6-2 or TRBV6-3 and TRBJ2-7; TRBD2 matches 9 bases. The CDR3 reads CASSIAGGPYEQYF. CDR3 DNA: TGTGCCAGCAGTATCGCGGGAGGGCCCTACGAGCAGTACTTC.